This T cell receptor beta chain was recovered during a study of shared clonotypes between healthy human individuals (dated by TCRdb to 2019 to 2021). Background on the whole study: Three men and a couple of women, aged 18 to 49 years, made up the cohort. Libraries were prepared and TCR repertoires were sequenced by different laboratories using diverse techniques, in order to increase sequencing depth and limit assay-specific biases. Per donor, three plates each were used for CD4 naive and CD4 memory, two for CD8 naive, and one for CD8 memory. The study deeply sequenced blood TCR repertoires of about 5 healthy adults to estimate repertoire size and the extent of clonotype sharing between individuals. Per donor, leukapheresis produced somewhere between about 0.9 and 9.5 billion PBMCs. Study-level results and caveats: Because the study included only a small number of donors, the genetic and exposure-history diversity represented was limited. Compared with non-shared clonotypes, the clonotypes found in all four sorted-subset donors had higher generation probabilities. Only blood was sampled, and tissue TCR repertoires likely differ from those in blood. Naive subsets generally had larger estimated clonotype richness than memory subsets. Pairwise subsampling led to the expectation that sequencing depth would affect the degree of clonotype sharing among donors. Rarefaction of sorted-subset datasets indicated incomplete sequencing despite the large sequencing depth. Roughly 5.2% of naive CD4, roughly 3.5% of naive CD8, around 2.3% of memory CD4, and 0.4% of memory CD8 clonotypes were shared across several donors.

CD8 naive samples were CD45RO-negative cells positively selected for CCR7, giving a CD45RA+CCR7+ population that excluded TemRA cells. Healthy HIV-negative adults with no recently reported acute infections or vaccinations were included as donors. All donors were Caucasian adults living in Nashville, Tennessee, USA. After blood collection by leukapheresis, PBMCs were isolated using Ficoll-Histopaque density gradient centrifugation and then cryopreserved in the vapor phase of liquid nitrogen. Purity and quantity of every magnetically sorted T cell population were checked by analytical flow cytometry. Genomic DNA was isolated from each sorted fraction and quantified by UV absorbance on a Nanodrop 2000c. The V and J ends are trimmed by 1 base and 5 bases, leaving 8 bases between them. From the germline V gene, CDR1 is SGHTA and CDR2 is FQGNSA. The CDR3 has 13 amino acids, counting the end cysteine and phenylalanine. Only the CDR3 DNA stays, 39 bases, in frame from base 1.

Worth noting for this clone: Its antigen has not been determined. Base qualities were left out, and no much larger clone turns up one base away.

TCR CDR3 regions were amplified from genomic DNA by multiplex PCR using the deep immunoSEQ assay. For each cell subset, the extracted genomic DNA was distributed evenly across all wells of several immunoSEQ 96-well plates, and each plate served as one replicate. Each replicate PCR for sorted subsets received 200 ng genomic DNA, equal to tens of thousands of T cell genomes. Purified libraries were quantified with a Qubit 3.0 fluorometer, sized on a Bioanalyzer 2100, and re-quantified with the KAPA Library Quantification kit. Every immunoSEQ 96-well plate was sequenced on a dedicated single-read 150-cycle Illumina NextSeq 550 flow cell. In the original analysis: Because the immunoSEQ output held only junctional sequences and lacked quality scores, the filtering could not match the filtering applied to full-length reads. To assign V/J genes and CDR3, sequences were annotated against IMGT germline references using PyIR, a Python wrapper for IgBLAST v1.9. Reads were removed for weak V/J assignments (E-value above 1e-6), missing CDR3, stop codons, out-of-frame junctions, or ambiguous translated residues. V3J clonotypes were defined as sequences sharing the same inferred V gene, J gene, and CDR3 amino acid sequence. Percentage overlap between repertoires was calculated by dividing the number of shared unique clonotypes by the size of the smaller repertoire. Richness of each repertoire was evaluated using RTK rarefaction, the Chao1 estimator, and Recon v2.1 estimates of unobserved clonotypes. Generation probabilities were computed with OLGA for all TCRbeta clonotypes obtained by the gDNA method from a few donors. TCRdb took over this immuneACCESS table, retaining in-frame rearrangements with V and J assigned. Such tables are incomplete; in checked studies, under half of the missing clones stem from an unresolved V gene, and the remainder is unexplained. V and J calls and clone size follow that table, whereas D and trimming were derived from the DNA. Recorded for this sample are about 2 million clones; approximately 94% of them occurred a single time. The ten largest clones capture roughly 1% of the sample.

The sequenced sample was naive CD8+ T cells sorted from blood. According to the study, the label for this sample's cell subset or site signals: CD45RA+CCR7+. The receptor was derived from a man aged 18-30 years in good health. The chain is encoded by TRBV7-2 joined to TRBJ1-1; the D gene is not confidently resolved. The base sequence is TGTGCCAGCAGCTTAGTATGGTCTACTGAAGCTTTCTTT. Its protein reads: CASSLVWSTEAFF.